Presented here are 15 T cell receptor beta chains from one specimen sequenced in a study of Tregs in tolerant kidney transplant recipients. Recipients received nonmyeloablative bone marrow transplants from related graft donors, with transient mixed chimerism. The protocol was immunoSEQ multiplex PCR, while the TCRdb copy is restricted to in-frame clones and leaves out a portion. This table holds about 64,000 clones, around 87% found once. The sample consisted of CD4+ T cells from blood (PBMCs), taken 6 months after the transplant. Every receptor here comes from a human patient who received a combined kidney and bone marrow transplant. Some T cells may be supplied by the graft donor.

The V gene is TRBV2, the J gene TRBJ2-7; 8 nucleotides match TRBD2. The CDR3 sequence is 15 residues long. V lost 0 bases and J lost 0; bases outside the gene matches: 1. Germline V gene data show CDR1 as SNHLY and CDR2 as FYNNEI. The CDR3 coding sequence is TGTGCCAGCAGTGAAGCTAGCGGGAACTCCTACGAGCAGTACTTC. Amino acid sequence: CASSEASGNSYEQYF.

This chain connects TRBV5-5 to TRBJ1-2; D gene unclear. The germline CDR1 and CDR2 sequences are SGHKS and YYEKEE (reference sequence). This CDR3 has 12 residues. Trimming cost V 5 bases and J 2 bases, with 7 bases left between them. CDR3 region: CASSSINYGYTF. In DNA form, the CDR3 reads TGTGCCAGCAGTAGTATAAACTATGGCTACACCTTC.

The chain carries TRBV30 and TRBJ1-3; perhaps TRBD1 as D (5 bases). Germline CDR1 GTSNPN, CDR2 SVGIG (reference sequence). The germline V and J ends were trimmed by 6 bases and 4 bases, with 13 bases remaining between them. This CDR3 is 13 amino acids long. The CDR3: CACWDYRGNTIYF. CDR3 coding DNA: TGTGCCTGTTGGGACTACAGGGGAAACACCATATATTTT.

The chain couples TRBV7-9 to TRBJ1-3; D is unresolved. The CDR3 contains 16 residues. V shed 5 bases and J shed 1 base, with 15 bases lying between them. Germline values: CDR1 SEHNR, CDR2 FQNEAQ (reference sequence). CDR3 nucleotide sequence: TGTGCCAGCAGCGAGCTCGGGAGGCGGTCTGGAAACACCATATATTTT. Amino acid sequence: CASSELGRRSGNTIYF. The variable domain in full, completed from reference TRBV7-9 and TRBJ1-3, reads DTGVSQNPRHKITKRGQNVTFRCDPISEHNRLYWYRQTLGQGPEFLTYFQNEAQLEKSRLLSDRFSAERPKGSFSTLEIQRTEQGDSAMYLCASSELGRRSGNTIYFGEGSWLTVV.

The J gene is TRBJ2-3, the V gene TRBV7-2; 11 bases map to TRBD2. V lost 1 base to trimming and J lost 6 bases; unmatched junction nucleotides: 3. The CDR3 loop spans 15 amino acids. The germline CDR1 and CDR2 sequences are SGHTA and FQGNSA. The CDR3 loop is CASSLELAGADTQYF. The CDR3 DNA follows: TGTGCCAGCAGCTTAGAACTAGCGGGAGCCGATACGCAGTATTTT.

In DNA form, the CDR3 reads TGTGCCAGCGGTCGCGGGGGGAATGAAAAACTGTTTTTT. As protein: CASGRGGNEKLFF. J is TRBJ1-4 and V is TRBV18; the D gene is possibly TRBD1 (5 bases). The CDR3 contains 13 residues. Germline lookup yields CDR1 KGHSH and CDR2 LQKENI. V was shortened by 8 bases and J by 5 bases, with 12 bases between the two germline ends.

The chain carries TRBV27 and TRBJ2-3; 7 positions agree with TRBD1. CDR1 and CDR2 (germline): MNHEY, SMNVEV (reference sequence). The CDR3 sequence is 13 residues long. With V trimmed by 6 bases and J by 3 bases, 3 bases remained unmatched. The CDR3 coding sequence is TGTGCCAGCAGGACAGGGAAAACAGATACGCAGTATTTT. As protein: CASRTGKTDTQYF.

V and J are TRBV2 and TRBJ1-5; 9 bases match TRBD1. V was pared by 4 bases and J by 2 bases, with 3 bases of the junction left unmatched. The length of the CDR3 is 15 residues. The V gene's germline CDR1 is SNHLY and CDR2 FYNNEI. The CDR3 loop reads CASSVDRGGNQPQHF. The CDR3 DNA sequence: TGTGCCAGCAGTGTGGACAGGGGTGGCAATCAGCCCCAGCATTTT.

This chain uses TRBV29-1 with TRBJ2-3, with 10 bases that match TRBD1. The CDR3 loop spans 15 amino acids. Trimming took 6 bases from V and 0 from J; bases not matched to a gene: 6. Per the germline V gene, CDR1 is SQVTM and CDR2 is ANQGSEA. CDR3 nucleotides: TGCAGCGTAGACAGGGGGCAAGCTAGCACAGATACGCAGTATTTT. Protein product: CSVDRGQASTDTQYF.

The chain recombines TRBV5-1 with TRBJ1-2; the D gene is possibly TRBD1 (5 bases). This CDR3 has 15 residues. CDR1 and CDR2 from the germline V gene are SGHRS and YFSETQ. The V and J ends lost 1 base and 2 bases respectively, with 12 bases between them. The CDR3 sequence is CASSLLTSGNYGYTF. The CDR3 DNA sequence: TGCGCCAGCAGCTTGCTTACTTCAGGGAACTATGGCTACACCTTC.

This sequence joins TRBV18 and TRBJ2-7; D might be TRBD2 (6 bases). This CDR3 spans 15 amino acids. Trimming cost V 2 bases and J 0 bases, with 11 bases left between them. Germline CDR1 is KGHSH and CDR2 is LQKENI. CDR3: CASSPFRDSSYEQYF. As DNA, the CDR3 is TGTGCCAGCTCACCATTCCGGGACTCCTCCTACGAGCAGTACTTC.

V and J are TRBV18 and TRBJ2-7, with a weak D call TRBD1 (6 bases). Germline CDR1 is KGHSH and CDR2 is LQKENI. The CDR3 length is 15 residues. V was trimmed by 4 bases and J by 4 bases, leaving 17 bases between them. CDR3 nucleotides: TGTGCCAGCTCACTGGGACACCCGAACCTTTACGAGCAGTACTTC. The encoded protein is CASSLGHPNLYEQYF.

V and J are TRBV7-9 and TRBJ1-1, with TRBD1 identical over 7 bases. The CDR3 consists of 17 residues. V dropped 5 bases and J dropped 3; count of bases not matched to a gene: 15. The germline CDR1 and CDR2 sequences are SEHNR and FQNEAQ (reference sequence). This CDR3 reads CASSQGYTGDWDTEAFF. The CDR3 coding sequence is TGTGCCAGCAGCCAGGGATATACAGGGGATTGGGACACTGAAGCTTTCTTT.

The chain couples TRBV19 to TRBJ2-3; 7 positions match TRBD2. This CDR3 is built from 17 residues. V trimming: 3 bases; J trimming: 2 bases; junction bases outside the gene matches: 11. CDR1 is LNHDA, CDR2 SQIVND, per germline (reference sequence). This CDR3 is CASSISRDYHPTDTQYF. CDR3 in DNA: TGTGCCAGTAGTATCTCCCGGGACTACCACCCCACAGATACGCAGTATTTT.

This chain links TRBV6-5 with TRBJ1-2; TRBD1 matches at 8 bases. J lost 4 bases, V lost 6 bases, and 7 bases had no gene match. CDR3 length equals 14 residues. In germline, CDR1 is MNHEY, CDR2 SVGAGI. The CDR3, as DNA: TGTGCCAGCAGCACGGGACAGGCATTCTATGGCTACACCTTC. Its protein product is CASSTGQAFYGYTF.